These 21 T cell receptor beta chains were all obtained from the same sample, sequenced in a study of graft-versus-host responses after intestinal transplantation. The culture paired roughly 200,000 irradiated violet-dye-labeled stimulators with roughly 200,000 CFSE-labeled responders. Data came from immunoSEQ multiplex PCR; TCRdb stores just in-frame clones and leaves some out. The sample yields approximately 8,300 clones, around 28% seen once. Specimen: alloreactive CD8+ T cells from a mixed lymphocyte reaction culture, collected before transplantation. The subset is: CFSE-low proliferating T cells sorted from approximately 6-day pre-transplant mixed lymphocyte reaction (GvH or HvG direction). The receptor source for this set is a human patient who was an organ donor for intestinal transplantation.

V and J are TRBV9 and TRBJ1-1, with D hard to call. CDR1 is SGDLS, CDR2 YYNGEE, per germline. The CDR3 contains 9 residues. V lost 4 bases to trimming and J lost 12 bases, with 7 bases between them. The CDR3 reads CASSSPPFF. The DNA of the CDR3 is TGTGCCAGCAGCTCCCCCCCTTTCTTT.

This clone was counted a single time. In DNA form, the CDR3 reads TGTGCCAGCAGTTACTCGATGGGAGGTGGCTACACCTTC. It codes for CASSYSMGGGYTF. The V and J genes are TRBV6-6 and TRBJ1-2; D is undetermined. The CDR3 length is 13 residues. Germline CDR1 MNHNY, CDR2 SVGAGI (reference sequence). V lost 0 bases and J 7 bases, leaving 9 bases between the germline ends.

The V gene is TRBV9, the J gene TRBJ2-3, with 9 bases lining up with TRBD2. Germline CDR1 is SGDLS and CDR2 is YYNGEE. This CDR3 region has 14 residues. The V segment lost 5 bases and the J segment 3 bases; nucleotides outside the gene matches: 4. CDR3 DNA sequence: TGTGCCAGCAGTCTAGCGGGGCCTACAGATACGCAGTATTTT. This translates into CASSLAGPTDTQYF.

The chain joins TRBV19 to TRBJ2-4, with TRBD2 matching over 11 bases. From germline, CDR1 is LNHDA and CDR2 SQIVND (reference sequence). CDR3 length equals 16 residues. With 2 bases clipped from V and 6 bases from J, the junction kept 6 bases outside the gene matches. DNA of the CDR3: TGTGCCAGTAGTATAATAGCGGGAGGGCCGGGAAACATTCAGTACTTC. Its translation: CASSIIAGGPGNIQYF.

The chain carries TRBV13 and TRBJ2-3; 9 nucleotides line up with TRBD2. This CDR3 spans 16 amino acids. CDR1 and CDR2 from the germline V gene are PRHDT and FYEKMQ (reference sequence). The V and J ends lost 1 base and 9 bases, in that order; junction bases with no gene match: 11. CDR3 sequence (DNA): TGTGCCAGCAGCTTAGCGGCGGGAGGGCCCCCGGGGACGCAGTATTTT. It is translated as CASSLAAGGPPGTQYF.

This clone was observed a few times. V and J are TRBV29-1 and TRBJ2-5; D is possibly TRBD1 (5 bases). Gene TRBJ2-7 matches the end of the DNA better, so the J call may be wrong. There are 12 residues in the CDR3. Germline V gene sequence: CDR1 SQVTM, CDR2 ANQGSEA. The CDR3 bases are TGCAGCGTAGGGGTTACGGACTACGAGCAGTACTTC. Translating it yields CSVGVTDYEQYF.

Concerning this clone: One end of the junction is discordant with germline, which a read error may explain. CDR3 DNA sequence: TGCGCCAGCAGCCCCTCCGGGATTGGAGGCTACGAGCAGTACTTC. Amino acids: CASSPSGIGGYEQYF. The chain carries TRBV5-7 and TRBJ2-7; D might be TRBD2 (5 bases). TRBV5-7 is noted as an ORF with a role that remains uncertain. CDR3 length: 15 residues.

This clone is medium-sized by share. The chain carries TRBV29-1 and TRBJ1-1, with 7 bases fitting TRBD1. With V trimmed by 0 bases and J by 11 bases, 6 bases remained unmatched. In germline, CDR1 is SQVTM, CDR2 ANQGSEA. This CDR3 is 12 amino acids long. CDR3 coding DNA: TGCAGCGTTGAAGATCAGGGGGTGAGGGCTTTCTTT. Amino acid sequence: CSVEDQGVRAFF.

The V and J genes are TRBV5-1 and TRBJ2-1; 8 bases fit TRBD2. The CDR3 totals 17 residues. V lost 4 bases, J lost 0 bases, and 9 bases stayed unmatched. Germline CDR1 reads SGHRS; CDR2 reads YFSETQ. The DNA of the CDR3 is TGCGCCAGCAGCGGGATAGCGGGATGGAGCTCCTACAATGAGCAGTTCTTC. Translating it yields CASSGIAGWSSYNEQFF.

The genes are TRBV10-2 and TRBJ2-5; possible D gene TRBD2, 5 bases. TRBJ2-7 explains the end of the DNA better; the J call may be wrong. The CDR3 length is 11 residues. Germline CDR1 WSHSY, CDR2 SAAADI. In DNA form, the CDR3 reads TGCGCCAGCAGTGACGGGAACGAGCAGTACTTC. It translates to CASSDGNEQYF.

The chain links TRBV27 to TRBJ2-7; perhaps TRBD2 as D (6 bases). The CDR3 has 13 residues. Germline CDR1 is MNHEY and CDR2 is SMNVEV (reference sequence). Deletions cut 7 bases from V and 2 bases from J, with 12 bases between. CDR3 bases: TGTGCCAGCACTCCGGGGGTAACCTACGAGCAGTACTTC. Protein product: CASTPGVTYEQYF.

This clone was seen more than once but under ten times. The chain recombines TRBV6-5 with TRBJ2-5; a possible D gene is TRBD1 (6 bases). V dropped 4 bases and J dropped 5 bases, with 17 bases sitting between them. The length of the CDR3 is 15 residues. CDR1 is MNHEY, CDR2 SVGAGI, per germline. This CDR3 reads CASSSTSTGLETQYF. The CDR3 region has the DNA TGTGCCAGCAGTTCCACCTCCACAGGGCTCGAGACCCAGTACTTC.

By share of the sample, this clone is medium-sized. The chain couples TRBV12-2 to TRBJ2-7; TRBD2 is the table's D call, not checked against the DNA. TRBV12-2 constitutes a pseudogene. This CDR3 has 18 amino acids. This chain's CDR3 is CASRLVWAIRGSRYEQYF. For the CDR3, the DNA is TGTGCAAGTCGCTTAGTTTGGGCTATTCGCGGGAGTAGGTACGAGCAGTACTTC.

In this sample, this clone turned up a few times. The J gene is TRBJ2-5, the V gene TRBV4-2; 10 nucleotides match TRBD2. The DNA end favors TRBJ2-7, so the J call may be wrong. CDR1 and CDR2 (germline): LGHNA, YNFKEQ. The CDR3 is made up of 16 amino acids. CDR3 sequence reads: CASSQYLAGVSYEQYF. The CDR3 DNA follows: TGTGCCAGCAGCCAGTACCTAGCGGGGGTTTCCTACGAGCAGTACTTC.

This clone was counted only a few times. This may be a read error: a much more frequent sequence differs by one nucleotide. V and J are TRBV6-8 and TRBJ2-7, with 7 bases lining up with TRBD1. Germline CDR1 is MNHGY and CDR2 is SAAAGT. The V gene end was trimmed by 4 bases and the J gene end by 2 bases; junction bases not matched to a gene: 2. CDR3 length: 13 amino acids. The CDR3, as DNA: TGTGCCAGCAGTTTGGGACAGCCCTACGAGCAGTACTTC. Residues: CASSLGQPYEQYF.

V and J are TRBV27 and TRBJ1-1; D is unresolved. The ends were cut back, 8 bases at V and 1 base at J, with 11 bases in the middle. The length of the CDR3 is 13 residues. CDR1 is MNHEY and CDR2 is SMNVEV in the germline V gene (reference sequence). The CDR3 is CASSGAGNTEAFF. CDR3 coding DNA: TGTGCCAGCTCGGGAGCAGGGAACACTGAAGCTTTCTTT.

The V gene is TRBV4-3, the J gene TRBJ2-7; TRBD1 aligns across 11 bases. The germline V gene encodes CDR1 LGHNA and CDR2 YSLEER. V dropped 1 base and J dropped 3; count of bases not matched to a gene: 2. There are 15 residues in the CDR3. The CDR3, as DNA: TGCGCCAGCAGCCAAGCCGGGACAGGGGGCTACGAGCAGTACTTC. The encoded protein is CASSQAGTGGYEQYF.

This clone was found once. V usage is TRBV19 and J usage is TRBJ2-6; no reliable D call. The CDR3 has 19 residues. The V gene lost 5 bases and the J gene lost 5 bases, with 25 bases spanning the gap. Germline values: CDR1 LNHDA, CDR2 SQIVND (reference sequence). The CDR3 coding sequence is TGTGCCAGTAGTCGGCGAGAGACAAAATCACAAAGTCGGGCCAACGTCCTGACTTTC. Protein product: CASSRRETKSQSRANVLTF.

The chain carries TRBV5-5 and TRBJ1-2; no reliable D call. This CDR3 contains 15 residues. Germline values: CDR1 SGHKS, CDR2 YYEKEE (reference sequence). Trimming left V 2 bases short and J 6 bases short, with 17 bases between. This chain's CDR3 is CASSLIVWEEDGYTF. In nucleotides, the CDR3 is TGTGCCAGCAGCTTAATCGTCTGGGAGGAGGATGGCTACACCTTC.

This clone was recorded only once. This may arise from a read error, as a much more abundant clone is one base away. Other DNA sequences in the sample encode the same CDR3. This chain connects TRBV30 to TRBJ1-2; 8 positions agree with TRBD1. The CDR3 covers 13 residues. In germline, CDR1 is GTSNPN, CDR2 SVGIG (reference sequence). V was clipped by 5 bases and J by 8 bases; unmatched bases: 10. For the CDR3, the DNA is TGTGCCTGGGGGGTGGAGTCAGGGGGCGGCTACACCTTC. Amino acid sequence: CAWGVESGGGYTF. Filled out from reference TRBV30 and TRBJ1-2, the complete variable domain reads SQTIHQWPATLVQPVGSPLSLECTVEGTSNPNLYWYRQAAGRGLQLLFYSVGIGQISSEVPQNLSASRPQDRQFILSSKKLLLSDSGFYLCAWGVESGGGYTFGSGTRLTVV.

V gene TRBV11-2 combines with J gene TRBJ2-7; 8 bases map to TRBD1. J was trimmed by 2 bases and V by 5 bases; bases with no gene match: 5. In germline, CDR1 is SGHAT, CDR2 FQNNGV. The CDR3 runs 14 residues. This CDR3 reads CASSHLTGAYEQYF. CDR3 DNA sequence: TGTGCCAGCAGCCATTTGACAGGGGCCTACGAGCAGTACTTC.